What follows are 21 T cell receptor beta chains derived from one specimen sequenced in a study of regulatory T cells in long-lasting Graves disease. Researchers made TCR beta libraries by using iRepertoire HTBI primers and running Arm-PCR on CDR3 regions. One entry per CDR3 protein results from TCRdb running MiXCR on the multiplex PCR reads. The sample has around 250,000 distinct CDR3 sequences; more than 15% are singletons. Time point of the sample: newly diagnosed GD, antithyroid drugs for less than 3 months. PBMCs were the source of the RNA used for TCR sequencing. These data also formed part of another study, on T cells in Graves' hyperthyroidism and ophthalmopathy.

Material: peripheral blood mononuclear cells (PBMCs), obtained at new diagnosis, from a patient treated with antithyroid drugs. Receptors originate from a woman younger than 45 with Graves disease.

The chain carries TRBV6-5 and TRBJ2-7; TRBD2 matches at 10 bases. CDR3 length: 17 amino acids. After removal of 0 bases from V and 4 bases from J, the junction contained 9 bases not matched to a gene. Germline V CDR1 and CDR2: MNHEY, SVGAGI. The CDR3 coding sequence is TGTGCCAGCAGTTACTCTGCCCCAAGCGGGGGGGCGTACGAGCAGTACTTC. It is translated as CASSYSAPSGGAYEQYF.

Regarding this clonotype: A much larger clone sits a single nucleotide away, making a read error possible. The genes are TRBV7-3 and TRBJ2-3; 7 bases fit TRBD2. Germline V CDR1 and CDR2: SGHTA, FQGTGA. The V segment lost 6 bases and the J segment 2 bases; nucleotides outside the gene matches: 11. This CDR3 comprises 16 residues. This CDR3 is CASSTHPGLTTDTQYF. The CDR3 DNA follows: TGTGCCAGCAGTACTCACCCGGGACTAACCACAGATACGCAGTATTTT.

This rearrangement joins TRBV19 to TRBJ2-1; D remains unclear. Germline loops: CDR1 LNHDA, CDR2 SQIVND (reference sequence). V was clipped by 3 bases and J by 4 bases, with 7 bases between them. The CDR3 is made up of 13 amino acids. CDR3 DNA sequence: TGTGCCAGTAGTATGGTCAATTACAATGAGCAGTTCTTC. Translated: CASSMVNYNEQFF.

This clonotype was counted many times. The chain has TRBV18 and TRBJ1-1, with D uncertain. The CDR3 totals 14 residues. Germline assignment: CDR1 KGHSH and CDR2 LQKENI. V was cut by 8 bases and J by 0 bases, with 13 bases left in between. The CDR3 bases are TGTGCCAGCCAATTGCGCGGAATGAACACTGAAGCTTTCTTT. This translates into CASQLRGMNTEAFF.

There are a few counts of this clonotype. This likely reflects a read error, since a far larger clone is one base away. The chain has TRBV7-2 and TRBJ2-5; D is undetermined. This CDR3 has 16 residues. The germline V gene encodes CDR1 SGHTA and CDR2 FQGNSA. The CDR3 spells CVSSEARMEVEETQYF. The CDR3 coding sequence is TGTGTCAGCAGTGAAGCGCGGATGGAAGTTGAAGAGACCCAGTACTTC.

This clonotype was counted at least ten times. The chain links TRBV3-1 to TRBJ1-1; D gene ambiguous. The CDR3 extends over 11 amino acids. The germline CDR1 and CDR2 sequences are LGHDT and YNNKEL (reference sequence). The V end lost 0 bases, the J end lost 11 bases, and 7 bases lay between the germline ends. The CDR3 spells CASSQEKRAFF. The CDR3 coding sequence is TGTGCCAGCAGCCAAGAGAAAAGGGCTTTCTTT.

This clonotype was recorded many times. This chain joins TRBV20-1 and TRBJ1-1; unclear D gene. This CDR3 comprises 15 residues. CDR1 and CDR2 (germline): DFQATT, SNEGSKA (reference sequence). V was cut by 4 bases and J by 3 bases, with 18 bases left in between. The CDR3 protein is CSAMVIWARDTEAFF. The CDR3 DNA reads as TGCAGTGCTATGGTTATCTGGGCGAGGGACACTGAAGCTTTCTTT.

In its sample, this clonotype was seen a few times. The chain couples TRBV12-3 or TRBV12-4 to TRBJ2-2; the D gene is possibly TRBD2 (5 bases). V was pared by 8 bases and J by 0 bases, with 13 bases between. The CDR3 runs 15 residues. DNA for the CDR3: TGTGCCAGCTTCGGTGGTAGCGCGAACACCGGGGAGCTGTTTTTT. Residues: CASFGGSANTGELFF.

There are a few counts of this clonotype. The J gene is TRBJ2-2, the V gene TRBV5-1; D call uncertain. V shed 4 bases and J shed 4 bases, with 17 bases lying between them. CDR1 and CDR2 from the germline V gene are SGHRS and YFSETQ. There are 16 residues in the CDR3. The CDR3 coding sequence is TGCGCCAGCAGCCCAGGCCTTACCCGGTCCACCGGGGAGCTGTTTTTT. Amino acids: CASSPGLTRSTGELFF. Full variable domain (rest looked up from reference TRBV5-1 and TRBJ2-2): KAGVTQTPRYLIKTRGQQVTLSCSPISGHRSVSWYQQTPGQGLQFLFEYFSETQRNKGNFPGRFSGRQFSNSRSEMNVSTLELGDSALYLCASSPGLTRSTGELFFGEGSRLTVL.

The V call is TRBV6-5, the J call TRBJ2-2; D may match TRBD1 or TRBD2 (5 bases each). Germline-derived CDR1 and CDR2 are MNHEY and SVGAGI. This CDR3 has 16 residues. V was trimmed by 0 bases and J by 3 bases, leaving 11 bases between them. The CDR3 sequence is CASSYSFSGHTGELFF. CDR3 sequence (DNA): TGTGCCAGCAGTTACTCGTTTTCGGGACACACCGGGGAGCTGTTTTTT.

This clonotype was observed at least ten times. The chain links TRBV20-1 to TRBJ2-7; 9 nucleotides match TRBD1. CDR1 is DFQATT, CDR2 SNEGSKA, per germline (reference sequence). The V and J ends lost 5 bases and 3 bases, in that order; junction bases with no gene match: 11. The CDR3 covers 15 residues. The DNA of the CDR3 is TGCAGTGCTCGTACCGGGACAGGGATTGTCTACGAGCAGTACTTC. It codes for CSARTGTGIVYEQYF.

This chain connects TRBV13 to TRBJ2-1; 7 nucleotides agree with TRBD1. The CDR3 covers 12 residues. The junction had 13 bases not matched to a gene; V was cut back by 11 bases and J by 12 bases. Germline assignment: CDR1 PRHDT and CDR2 FYEKMQ (reference sequence). CDR3 nucleotides: TGTGCCGGGGGACAGCTCCGGCGGAGGCAGTTCTTC. Protein product: CAGGQLRRRQFF.

This clonotype was observed once. The chain recombines TRBV10-3 with TRBJ2-1; 14 bases match TRBD2. The V gene end was trimmed by 6 bases and the J gene end by 0 bases; junction bases not matched to a gene: 4. The CDR3 is 17 amino acids. Per germline, CDR1 ENHRY and CDR2 SYGVKD. The CDR3 region is CAISRTSGGFSYNEQFF. The CDR3 nucleotides read TGTGCCATCAGCAGGACTAGCGGGGGGTTCTCCTACAATGAGCAGTTCTTC.

This clonotype was counted ten times or more. The chain joins TRBV7-9 to TRBJ2-2; D is ambiguous. CDR3 length: 14 residues. Germline-derived CDR1 and CDR2 are SEHNR and FQNEAQ (reference sequence). V was shortened by 1 base and J by 4 bases, with 7 bases between the two germline ends. CDR3 sequence: CASSLVQPTGELFF. CDR3 nucleotide sequence: TGTGCCAGCAGCTTAGTCCAGCCCACCGGGGAGCTGTTTTTT.

This clonotype was detected many times. The chain employs TRBV20-1 and TRBJ1-2; D is ambiguous. Germline V gene data show CDR1 as DFQATT and CDR2 as SNEGSKA (reference sequence). Between the trimmed V and J ends, which lost 4 bases and 4 bases, there was a span of 10 bases. The CDR3 extends over 12 amino acids. CDR3 sequence: CSAKSWFYGYTF. As DNA, the CDR3 is TGCAGTGCTAAGTCGTGGTTCTATGGCTACACCTTC.

The sample holds many counts of this clonotype. This sequence joins TRBV6-1 and TRBJ2-1, with TRBD1 matching over 8 bases. The V segment lost 8 bases and the J segment 5 bases; nucleotides outside the gene matches: 5. Looked up from germline, CDR1 is MNHNS and CDR2 is SASEGT. The CDR3 covers 13 residues. CDR3: CASRRDRNNEQFF. DNA of the CDR3: TGTGCCAGCCGGCGGGACAGGAACAATGAGCAGTTCTTC.

The sample holds many counts of this clonotype. The chain couples TRBV20-1 to TRBJ2-3, with D uncertain. The ends were cut back, 6 bases at V and 4 bases at J, with 8 bases in the middle. Germline CDR1 reads DFQATT; CDR2 reads SNEGSKA (reference sequence). This CDR3 region has 11 residues. The CDR3 here is CSAIASDTQYF. CDR3 nucleotide sequence: TGCAGTGCAATAGCCTCAGATACGCAGTATTTT.

This clonotype has ten or more counts. This CDR3 reads CASRTRDSEQFF. The CDR3 coding sequence is TGTGCCAGCAGAACCCGGGACAGCGAGCAGTTCTTC. V and J are TRBV5-5 and TRBJ2-1; TRBD1 matches 7 bases. Germline V CDR1 and CDR2: SGHKS, YYEKEE (reference sequence). Trimming cost V 5 bases and J 10 bases; bases outside gene matches: 6. The CDR3 is 12 residues long.

This clonotype was counted at least ten times. CDR3 DNA sequence: TGTGCCAGCTCACTCACGGACAGGCATCACACTGAAGCTTTCTTT. Translating gives CASSLTDRHHTEAFF. The chain joins TRBV18 to TRBJ1-1, with 7 positions matching TRBD1. The V segment lost 4 bases and the J segment 3 bases; nucleotides outside the gene matches: 8. There are 15 residues in the CDR3. Germline V gene sequence: CDR1 KGHSH, CDR2 LQKENI.

This clonotype was counted many times. CDR3 DNA: TGCAGTGCTACGTCTTACAGGGGCCTAAAAGTTTCTAATGAAAAACTGTTTTTT. This codes for CSATSYRGLKVSNEKLFF. The chain employs TRBV20-1 and TRBJ1-4, with TRBD1 identical over 7 bases. The CDR3 is 18 residues long. Germline CDR1 reads DFQATT; CDR2 reads SNEGSKA (reference sequence). V was clipped by 4 bases and J by 3 bases; unmatched bases: 17.

Of note for this clonotype: A clone one base away is much larger, so this may be a read error. In nucleotides, the CDR3 is TGCAGCGGGCAGGTAACTGGTGAAAAACTGTTTTTT. Translation: CSGQVTGEKLFF. This chain uses TRBV29-1 with TRBJ1-4, with unresolved D. Germline V lookup: CDR1 SQVTM, CDR2 ANQGSEA. Deletions cut 7 bases from V and 7 bases from J, with 13 bases between. The CDR3 has 12 residues.